The 27 T cell receptor beta chains below were found in one sample sequenced in a study of blood T cell repertoires in COVID-19. The method was immunoSEQ multiplex PCR; TCRdb's version includes in-frame clones alone and lacks a portion of them. The sample yields 390,000 or so clones, roughly nine tenths seen once. Sequencing was done on a sample of PBMCs or T cells enriched from blood (not recorded which). These receptors were taken from a man aged 18 to 29 who had recovered from COVID-19.

The chain uses TRBV19 and TRBJ1-2; a possible D gene is TRBD1 (6 bases). V lost 6 bases and J lost 4, with 18 bases in between. The CDR3 has 15 amino acids. Per the germline V gene, CDR1 is LNHDA and CDR2 is SQIVND (reference sequence). CDR3: CASRRTGRLTYGYTF. In nucleotides, the CDR3 is TGTGCCAGTAGGCGCACAGGGAGATTGACCTATGGCTACACCTTC.

The genes are TRBV19 and TRBJ1-1, with a weak D call TRBD1 (5 bases). CDR3 length: 15 amino acids. V was clipped by 9 bases and J by 0 bases, with 17 bases between them. Looked up from germline, CDR1 is LNHDA and CDR2 is SQIVND (reference sequence). CDR3 protein: CASRQIASLNTEAFF. The CDR3 DNA reads as TGTGCCAGCCGACAGATCGCGTCCCTGAACACTGAAGCTTTCTTT. The variable domain in full, completed from reference TRBV19 and TRBJ1-1, reads DGGITQSPKYLFRKEGQNVTLSCEQNLNHDAMYWYRQDPGQGLRLIYYSQIVNDFQKGDIAEGYSVSREKKESFPLTVTSAQKNPTAFYLCASRQIASLNTEAFFGQGTRLTVV.

This clone was recorded once. V is TRBV28 and J is TRBJ2-7; weak D call: TRBD1 (6 bases). The CDR3 totals 13 residues. The V end was cut by 5 bases, the J end by 2 bases, with 10 bases between. Germline V gene lookup returns CDR1 MDHEN and CDR2 SYDVKM. As DNA, the CDR3 is TGTGCCAGCAGTGTCCGGGACACCTACGAGCAGTACTTC. Its protein product is CASSVRDTYEQYF.

The genes are TRBV28 and TRBJ1-2; 7 nucleotides agree with TRBD1. The CDR3 contains 13 residues. With 6 bases clipped from V and 10 bases from J, the junction kept 11 bases outside the gene matches. The V gene's germline CDR1 is MDHEN and CDR2 SYDVKM. CDR3 in amino acids: CASSTAFRGDYTF. The CDR3 bases are TGTGCCAGCAGCACGGCCTTCAGGGGGGACTACACCTTC.

This chain uses TRBV18 with TRBJ2-3; 11 bases are a match to TRBD2. Germline V gene sequence: CDR1 KGHSH, CDR2 LQKENI. The CDR3 length is 17 residues. Trimming took 2 bases from V and 7 from J; bases not matched to a gene: 11. The CDR3 bases are TGTGCCAGCTCACCAGGCGTGATAGCGGGAGGGCCCAATACGCAGTATTTT. Translation gives CASSPGVIAGGPNTQYF.

J is TRBJ2-7 and V is TRBV10-3; 8 bases agree with TRBD1. Trimming cost V 5 bases and J 0 bases; bases outside gene matches: 12. The CDR3 extends over 17 amino acids. The germline gives CDR1 ENHRY, CDR2 SYGVKD. This CDR3 is CAISPISSTGGSYEQYF. The CDR3 DNA follows: TGTGCCATCAGTCCGATATCGTCCACAGGGGGCTCCTACGAGCAGTACTTC.

The chain carries TRBV27 and TRBJ2-1, with TRBD2 identical over 10 bases. Germline lookup yields CDR1 MNHEY and CDR2 SMNVEV (reference sequence). The CDR3 sequence is 14 residues long. The ends lost 5 bases at V and 9 bases at J; junction bases unmatched: 7. CDR3 coding DNA: TGTGCCAGCAGTATTTGGACTAGCGGCGGTGAGCAGTTCTTC. Its protein is CASSIWTSGGEQFF.

The chain is built from TRBV7-2 and TRBJ1-6, with TRBD1 identical over 8 bases. Germline V gene sequence: CDR1 SGHTA, CDR2 FQGNSA. The V segment lost 5 bases and the J segment 14 bases; nucleotides outside the gene matches: 14. The CDR3 loop spans 15 amino acids. CDR3 in amino acids: CASSETRTGRESLHF. CDR3 in DNA: TGTGCCAGCAGCGAAACTAGGACAGGGCGGGAATCCCTCCACTTT.

The chain has TRBV19 and TRBJ1-2, with D unresolved. The CDR3 runs to 15 residues. CDR1 LNHDA and CDR2 SQIVND come from the germline V gene (reference sequence). V lost 7 bases, J lost 4 bases, and 19 bases lay in between. The CDR3 region is CASMIAPGKSYGYTF. The CDR3 DNA reads TGTGCCAGTATGATCGCACCGGGAAAAAGCTATGGCTACACCTTC.

The V gene is TRBV12-3 or TRBV12-4, the J gene TRBJ1-2, with D unresolved. V lost 5 bases and J lost 4, with 11 bases in between. The CDR3 runs to 13 residues. The CDR3 protein is CASSGRPGYGYTF. In nucleotides, the CDR3 is TGTGCCAGCAGTGGTCGACCGGGCTATGGCTACACCTTC.

The chain uses TRBV7-2 and TRBJ1-4; a weak D match, TRBD1 (5 bases). The CDR3 is 15 amino acids. Germline loops: CDR1 SGHTA, CDR2 FQGNSA. Trimming took 4 bases from V and 8 from J, leaving 17 bases between them. The CDR3 loop reads CASSSSGHPREKLFF. The CDR3 bases are TGTGCCAGCAGCTCCTCAGGGCATCCGAGGGAAAAACTGTTTTTT.

The chain links TRBV19 to TRBJ2-5, with D possibly being TRBD2 (6 bases). V was trimmed by 4 bases and J by 2 bases, leaving 8 bases between them. Germline CDR1 and CDR2: LNHDA and SQIVND (reference sequence). The length of the CDR3 is 13 residues. CDR3 amino acids: CASSKGTQETQYF. The CDR3 DNA follows: TGTGCCAGTAGTAAGGGGACTCAAGAGACCCAGTACTTC. The variable domain in full, with the rest retrieved from reference TRBV19 and TRBJ2-5, is DGGITQSPKYLFRKEGQNVTLSCEQNLNHDAMYWYRQDPGQGLRLIYYSQIVNDFQKGDIAEGYSVSREKKESFPLTVTSAQKNPTAFYLCASSKGTQETQYFGPGTRLLVL.

V is TRBV3-1 (or the pseudogene TRBV3-2) and J is TRBJ1-1; 7 positions agree with TRBD1. Germline V gives CDR1 LGHDT, CDR2 YNNKEL (reference sequence). Germline trimming cut 4 bases from V and 11 bases from J; bases unmatched to any gene: 16. This CDR3 comprises 15 residues. CDR3 amino acids: CASSRGGQPPSIAFF. In DNA, the CDR3 is TGTGCCAGCAGCCGAGGGGGACAGCCTCCTTCAATCGCTTTCTTT.

The chain is built from TRBV3-1 (or the pseudogene TRBV3-2) and TRBJ2-1; a weak D match, TRBD1 (6 bases). V was shortened by 0 bases and J by 9 bases, with 18 bases between the two germline ends. The CDR3 runs 16 residues. Germline V gives CDR1 LGHDT, CDR2 YNNKEL (reference sequence). The CDR3 bases are TGTGCCAGCAGCCAAGAGGGGCGGGTCCTAGGGGGTGAGCAGTTCTTC. It yields the protein CASSQEGRVLGGEQFF.

The chain couples TRBV6-5 to TRBJ2-7; the match to TRBD1 covers 7 bases. This CDR3 comprises 14 residues. The germline V gene encodes CDR1 MNHEY and CDR2 SVGAGI. Trimming at V came to 6 bases and at J to 3 bases, leaving 8 bases not matched to a gene. The CDR3 is CASSHGQDLYEQYF. The CDR3 nucleotides read TGTGCCAGCAGCCACGGACAGGACCTCTACGAGCAGTACTTC.

The chain combines TRBV2 with TRBJ2-1, with 14 bases identical to TRBD2. There are 14 residues in the CDR3. Looked up from germline, CDR1 is SNHLY and CDR2 is FYNNEI. The J segment lost 7 bases and the V segment lost 9 bases, leaving 5 bases of the junction unmatched. CDR3 residues: CARGTSGSLNEQFF. As DNA, the CDR3 is TGTGCCAGAGGGACTAGCGGGAGTTTGAATGAGCAGTTCTTC.

This clone appeared once. This rearrangement joins TRBV14 to TRBJ1-1, with a tentative D call TRBD1 (6 bases). Per germline, CDR1 SGHDN and CDR2 FVKESK. Trimming pared 5 bases from V and 7 bases from J, leaving 17 bases between. This CDR3 is built from 14 residues. The CDR3 DNA reads as TGTGCCAGCAGCACCCTCCGGGGGGCTGGTGAAGCTTTCTTT. As protein: CASSTLRGAGEAFF. Complete variable domain (other parts from reference TRBV14 and TRBJ1-1): EAGVTQFPSHSVIEKGQTVTLRCDPISGHDNLYWYRRVMGKEIKFLLHFVKESKQDESGMPNNRFLAERTGGTYSTLKVQPAELEDSGVYFCASSTLRGAGEAFFGQGTRLTVV.

This clone was seen only once. The J gene is TRBJ1-1, the V gene TRBV5-4; TRBD1 agrees at 7 bases. V was clipped by 0 bases and J by 1 base; unmatched bases: 6. This CDR3 contains 16 residues. CDR1 and CDR2 from the germline V gene are SGHNT and YYREEE (reference sequence). In nucleotides, the CDR3 is TGTGCCAGCAGCTTGGATTTGGACAGGAAGAACACTGAAGCTTTCTTT. Its translation is CASSLDLDRKNTEAFF.

The genes are TRBV7-2 and TRBJ2-1; D perhaps matches TRBD2 (6 bases). Trimming left V 1 base short and J 9 bases short, with 16 bases between. The CDR3 is made up of 15 amino acids. Germline loops: CDR1 SGHTA, CDR2 FQGNSA. The chain's CDR3 is CASSLVGGSPIEQFF. DNA for the CDR3: TGTGCCAGCAGCTTAGTGGGGGGATCGCCGATTGAGCAGTTCTTC. The full variable domain, completed using reference TRBV7-2 and TRBJ2-1, is GAGVSQSPSNKVTEKGKDVELRCDPISGHTALYWYRQSLGQGLEFLIYFQGNSAPDKSGLPSDRFSAERTGGSVSTLTIQRTQQEDSAVYLCASSLVGGSPIEQFFGPGTRLTVL.

The table lists this clone with a few counts. The rearrangement joins TRBV24-1 to TRBJ2-1; 9 bases align to TRBD1. Germline V gene lookup returns CDR1 KGHDR and CDR2 SFDVKD. The ends lost 3 bases at V and 13 bases at J; junction bases unmatched: 6. The CDR3 length is 13 residues. CDR3 protein: CATSDIKDRGQFF. CDR3 DNA sequence: TGTGCCACCAGTGATATAAAGGACAGGGGACAGTTCTTC.

V and J are TRBV7-2 and TRBJ2-5, with 7 bases matching TRBD2. With V trimmed by 3 bases and J by 2 bases, 6 bases remained unmatched. This CDR3 has 15 amino acids. Looked up from germline, CDR1 is SGHTA and CDR2 is FQGNSA. Here the CDR3 DNA reads TGTGCCAGCAGCTTTATGGGACTACCACAAGAGACCCAGTACTTC. This sequence encodes CASSFMGLPQETQYF.

This clone was counted once. The chain links TRBV4-2 to TRBJ1-6, with TRBD1 matching over 8 bases. The ends lost 0 bases at V and 9 bases at J; junction bases unmatched: 1. The CDR3 has 14 amino acids. Germline values: CDR1 LGHNA, CDR2 YNFKEQ. The CDR3 nucleotides read TGTGCCAGCAGCCAAGATCAGGGGGCTTCACCCCTCCACTTT. Encoded protein: CASSQDQGASPLHF.

This chain joins TRBV12-3 or TRBV12-4 and TRBJ1-1; possible D gene TRBD1, 5 bases. The CDR3 is 12 residues long. Trimming took 3 bases from V and 8 from J, leaving 10 bases between them. This chain's CDR3 is CASSFLRGEAFF. DNA of the CDR3: TGTGCCAGCAGTTTTCTTCGGGGGGAAGCTTTCTTT.

The chain carries TRBV5-1 and TRBJ1-2; possibly TRBD1 for D (5 bases). The CDR3 runs 13 residues. Per the germline V gene, CDR1 is SGHRS and CDR2 is YFSETQ. V lost 6 bases and J 2 bases, leaving 11 bases between the germline ends. CDR3 sequence: CASNWTQNYGYTF. Here the CDR3 DNA reads TGCGCCAGCAATTGGACACAGAACTATGGCTACACCTTC.

The CDR3 protein is CASSLTRDSRGDGYTF. As DNA, the CDR3 is TGTGCCAGCAGCTTAACCAGAGACAGCAGGGGGGATGGCTACACCTTC. V usage is TRBV7-3 and J usage is TRBJ1-2, with 7 bases identical to TRBD1. This CDR3 comprises 16 residues. The germline V gene has CDR1 SGHTA and CDR2 FQGTGA. V shed 0 bases, J shed 6 bases, and the junction held 10 bases outside the gene matches.

The rearrangement joins TRBV4-3 to TRBJ2-3; no clear D gene. The CDR3 has 16 residues. Germline CDR1 reads LGHNA; CDR2 reads YSLEER. V was shortened by 5 bases and J by 0 bases, with 15 bases between the two germline ends. As DNA, the CDR3 is TGCGCCAGCAGCTATAGCTGGAGCGTCAGCACAGATACGCAGTATTTT. Translated: CASSYSWSVSTDTQYF.

The CDR3 sequence: CASSPASGTTYEQYF. In DNA, the CDR3 is TGTGCCAGCTCACCGGCTAGCGGGACCACCTACGAGCAGTACTTC. The chain is built from TRBV18 and TRBJ2-7; 9 bases map to TRBD2. Germline V gene data show CDR1 as KGHSH and CDR2 as LQKENI. The CDR3 is 15 residues long. The V gene end was trimmed by 3 bases and the J gene end by 2 bases; junction bases not matched to a gene: 5. Supplemented by reference TRBV18 and TRBJ2-7, the full variable domain reads NAGVMQNPRHLVRRRGQEARLRCSPMKGHSHVYWYRQLPEEGLKFMVYLQKENIIDESGMPKERFSAEFPKEGPSILRIQQVVRGDSAAYFCASSPASGTTYEQYFGPGTRLTVT.